This T cell receptor beta chain was profiled in a study of control samples from healthy donors and cancer patients. V dropped 4 bases and J dropped 2; count of bases not matched to a gene: 4. Germline loops: CDR1 LGHDT, CDR2 YNNKEL (reference sequence). There are 16 residues in the CDR3. TCRdb's table, derived via immunoSEQ multiplex PCR, lists solely in-frame clones and lacks some. Of 120,000 to 150,000 clones detected, around 90% appear once; the ten largest clones hold roughly 3.2%. Specimen: blood. This sequence was found in a man aged 25 to 40 in good health. The genes are TRBV3-1 (or the pseudogene TRBV3-2) and TRBJ2-7; 14 positions match TRBD2. The CDR3 DNA reads as TGTGCCAGCAGCCGGACTAGCGGGGGGTCCGCCTACGAGCAGTACTTC. It specifies CASSRTSGGSAYEQYF.